This T cell receptor beta chain is drawn from a study of radiotherapy plus CTLA-4 blockade in lung cancer. V was shortened by 1 base and J by 5 bases, with 17 bases between the two germline ends. The CDR3 is made up of 16 amino acids. From germline, CDR1 is SNHLY and CDR2 FYNNEI. Details on this clone: Its target is unknown.

Study conclusions and caveats: Expansion of tumor-derived TCR clones was observed in blood after radiotherapy plus ipilimumab.

Profiled with immunoSEQ multiplex PCR; TCRdb holds only in-frame clones, not every one. The repertoire holds about 32,000 clones, with about 69% as singletons. Alongside CTLA-4 blockade with ipilimumab, patients with chemo-refractory metastatic non-small-cell lung cancer received focal radiation. The rearrangement uses TRBV2 and TRBJ1-1, with no clear D. This receptor was taken from a human donor with non-small cell lung cancer that progressed on radiotherapy plus ipilimumab. The sequencing used peripheral blood, collected from a patient treated with radiotherapy plus ipilimumab. The CDR3 DNA reads TGTGCCAGCAGTGAAGACTGGCGGACCCTTCCGACTGAAGCTTTCTTT. It is translated as CASSEDWRTLPTEAFF.